This TCR beta chain stems from a study of OX40 agonist ivuxolimab in advanced cancers. Method: immunoSEQ multiplex PCR; TCRdb's copy keeps in-frame clones and lacks some. This sample has some 85,000 clones; more than 85% occur once, and the top ten carry approximately 2.5%. This CDR3 has 12 amino acids. Trimming stripped 7 bases from V and 8 bases from J, with 12 bases between. Germline CDR1 reads MDHEN; CDR2 reads SYDVKM. The TCR sequence derives from an adult with an advanced solid tumor such as melanoma, head and neck, liver or kidney cancer. The input for sequencing was CD4+ or CD8+ T cells sorted from blood, taken in a trial of the OX40 agonist ivuxolimab. V gene TRBV28 combines with J gene TRBJ2-4, with a tentative D call TRBD2 (5 bases). The CDR3 protein is CASKDPGDIQYF. The DNA for the CDR3 is TGTGCCAGCAAGGACCCCGGGGACATTCAGTACTTC.